This T cell receptor beta chain was recorded in a study of blood T cell repertoires in COVID-19. Study at large: T cells, B-cell-depleted T cells, or PBMCs provided the cDNA or gDNA that served as material.

TCRdb's table, derived via immunoSEQ multiplex PCR, lists solely in-frame clones and lacks some. The sample lists about 200,000 clones, 88% occurring once. V lost 11 bases to trimming and J lost 4 bases; unmatched junction nucleotides: 14. The CDR3 runs 15 residues. The V gene's germline CDR1 is SNHLY and CDR2 FYNNEI. The clonotype comes from a man in his forties or fifties with active or convalescent COVID-19. J is TRBJ1-1 and V is TRBV2, with TRBD1 identical over 9 bases. What was sequenced was peripheral blood. This CDR3 reads CAPRTGQGSGTEAFF. The CDR3 DNA is TGTGCCCCCCGTACGGGACAGGGTTCGGGCACTGAAGCTTTCTTT.